This TCR beta chain appears in the sequencing data of a study of cytomegalovirus exposure and HLA in healthy donors. PCR amplification relied on 60 Vbeta primers (plus 13 Jbeta primers). Sequencing was performed with immunoSEQ multiplex PCR; in TCRdb, only in-frame clones are kept and a portion is missing. This sample carries some 140,000 clones, around 77% of them seen once, and the ten largest clones take about 0.97%. The V segment lost 4 bases and the J segment 3 bases; nucleotides outside the gene matches: 5. CDR1 LGHNA and CDR2 YSLEER come from the germline V gene. The CDR3 length is 16 residues.

The sequencing sample was made of PBMCs. The chain is built from TRBV4-3 and TRBJ2-3, with TRBD2 identical over 12 bases. The clonotype was recovered from a man between 18 and 35 years old in good health and CMV-seronegative. Written as DNA, the CDR3 is TGCGCCAGCAGCCCGTCAACTAGCGGGGGGACAGATACGCAGTATTTT. Translation gives CASSPSTSGGTDTQYF.